One sample yielded the 16 T cell receptor beta chains listed below, sequenced in a study of cytomegalovirus exposure and HLA in healthy donors. With 60 Vbeta and 13 Jbeta primers, the PCR was carried out. The data were produced by immunoSEQ multiplex PCR, yet TCRdb's version contains in-frame clones alone and is incomplete. Found here are 200,000 to 250,000 clones, approximately 81% of them singletons; the top ten hold 0.24%. The specimen was PBMCs. Receptors originate from a girl aged 2-10 years in good health and CMV-seronegative.

Only one count was recorded for this clone. CDR3 DNA: TGCAGCGTTGAAGCGGGAGCCAAAAACATTCAGTACTTC. Translation gives CSVEAGAKNIQYF. The chain is built from TRBV29-1 and TRBJ2-4; D is undetermined. CDR1 is SQVTM, CDR2 ANQGSEA, per germline. The CDR3 length is 13 residues. V lost 1 base, J lost 0 bases, and 4 bases lay in between.

V and J are TRBV10-2 and TRBJ1-2, with a possible D match to TRBD1 (6 bases). V gave up 3 bases and J gave up 5 bases, with 16 bases separating them. Germline V gives CDR1 WSHSY, CDR2 SAAADI. CDR3 size: 15 residues. The CDR3 is CASSDRQGIQYGYTF. The CDR3 nucleotides read TGCGCCAGCAGTGATCGTCAGGGGATACAATATGGCTACACCTTC.

J is TRBJ2-3 and V is TRBV9, with D maybe TRBD2 (5 bases). V gave up 7 bases and J gave up 10 bases, with 16 bases separating them. The CDR3 runs to 12 residues. Germline V CDR1 and CDR2: SGDLS, YYNGEE. CDR3 in amino acids: CASSQLGAAQYF. CDR3 bases: TGTGCCAGCTCCCAGCTGGGAGCGGCGCAGTATTTT.

This clone was counted between two and nine times. The rearrangement uses TRBV27 and TRBJ1-2; D remains unclear. Germline lookup yields CDR1 MNHEY and CDR2 SMNVEV (reference sequence). The germline V and J ends were trimmed by 2 bases and 1 base, with 11 bases remaining between them. CDR3 size: 15 residues. CDR3 nucleotide sequence: TGTGCCAGCAGTTTACGTCCAGGCCTTAACTATGGCTACACCTTC. Translating gives CASSLRPGLNYGYTF.

Details on this clone: The sample contains more than one DNA sequence encoding this CDR3. The CDR3 spells CASSLTGAYEQYF. For the CDR3, the DNA is TGCGCCAGCAGCTTAACAGGGGCCTACGAGCAGTACTTC. The chain joins TRBV5-1 to TRBJ2-7; 7 bases fit TRBD1. CDR1 and CDR2 from the germline V gene are SGHRS and YFSETQ. With 2 bases clipped from V and 2 bases from J, the junction kept 1 base outside the gene matches. The CDR3 covers 13 residues.

This sequence joins TRBV2 and TRBJ2-3; TRBD2 is a possible D gene (6 bases). This CDR3 is 15 amino acids long. Germline loops: CDR1 SNHLY, CDR2 FYNNEI. Trimming took 8 bases from V and 6 from J, leaving 21 bases between them. CDR3 DNA: TGTGCCAGCGGGTACGGGACTTCGGGGTCCGATACGCAGTATTTT. Residues: CASGYGTSGSDTQYF.

This sequence joins TRBV7-9 and TRBJ2-2; D remains unclear. This CDR3 region has 14 residues. CDR1 is SEHNR, CDR2 FQNEAQ, per germline (reference sequence). V lost 10 bases and J lost 4, with 16 bases in between. The CDR3 DNA reads as TGTGCCACATCCGGCGGCTTAGGCACCGGGGAGCTGTTTTTT. Translated: CATSGGLGTGELFF.

V and J are TRBV2 and TRBJ2-7, with D possibly being TRBD1 (6 bases). The CDR3 is 14 amino acids. V gave up 8 bases and J gave up 7 bases, with 21 bases separating them. In germline, CDR1 is SNHLY, CDR2 FYNNEI. The CDR3 sequence: CASCPEAGVREQYF. The CDR3 nucleotides are TGTGCCAGCTGTCCTGAGGCAGGGGTACGGGAGCAGTACTTC.

This chain links TRBV4-2 with TRBJ2-7; 8 bases are a match to TRBD2. The CDR3 spans 18 residues. CDR1 and CDR2 from the germline V gene are LGHNA and YNFKEQ. V lost 2 bases, J lost 0 bases, and 12 bases stayed unmatched. CDR3: CASSQYPAGGGPSYEQYF. The CDR3 region has the DNA TGTGCCAGCAGCCAATATCCTGCGGGCGGGGGGCCCTCCTACGAGCAGTACTTC.

The CDR3 DNA sequence: TGTGCCAGCTCACCACCAGGGGGCCTCTCCTACGAGCAGTACTTC. It is translated as CASSPPGGLSYEQYF. The chain employs TRBV18 and TRBJ2-7, with TRBD1 identical over 7 bases. Germline assignment: CDR1 KGHSH and CDR2 LQKENI. The trim removed 0 bases at V and 0 bases at J, leaving 2 bases unmatched. The CDR3 totals 15 residues. Full variable domain (outside the CDR3, taken from reference TRBV18 and TRBJ2-7): NAGVMQNPRHLVRRRGQEARLRCSPMKGHSHVYWYRQLPEEGLKFMVYLQKENIIDESGMPKERFSAEFPKEGPSILRIQQVVRGDSAAYFCASSPPGGLSYEQYFGPGTRLTVT.

V is TRBV5-5 and J is TRBJ1-2, with TRBD1 matching 7 bases. With V trimmed by 3 bases and J by 4 bases, 21 bases remained unmatched. CDR1 is SGHKS, CDR2 YYEKEE, per germline (reference sequence). The CDR3 is 19 amino acids. Here the CDR3 DNA reads TGTGCCAGCAGCTGGACGGCCCCCATGACAGGGTCCGGGGGCTATGGCTACACCTTC. Encoded protein: CASSWTAPMTGSGGYGYTF.

This clone was seen more than once but under ten times. The J gene is TRBJ1-1, the V gene TRBV30, with no clear D. CDR1 and CDR2 (germline): GTSNPN, SVGIG (reference sequence). The CDR3 covers 13 residues. Trimming left V 3 bases short and J 1 base short, with 9 bases between. The CDR3 nucleotides are TGTGCCTGGAGAGCCCGGAGGAACACTGAAGCTTTCTTT. Protein: CAWRARRNTEAFF.

The J gene is TRBJ2-5, the V gene TRBV7-9, with D tentatively TRBD1 (7 bases). The CDR3 consists of 15 residues. The V end lost 2 bases, the J end lost 3 bases, and 13 bases lay between the germline ends. Germline V lookup: CDR1 SEHNR, CDR2 FQNEAQ (reference sequence). The chain's CDR3 is CASSLRGGQEETQYF. The DNA for the CDR3 is TGTGCCAGCAGCTTACGGGGAGGACAGGAAGAGACCCAGTACTTC.

This chain links TRBV10-3 with TRBJ2-1, with D possibly TRBD1 on 6 matching bases. The V end was cut by 5 bases, the J end by 4 bases, with 15 bases between. Germline V gene lookup returns CDR1 ENHRY and CDR2 SYGVKD. The CDR3 covers 15 residues. The CDR3, as DNA: TGTGCCATCAGTAAACAGGGAGATCCTTACAATGAGCAGTTCTTC. As protein: CAISKQGDPYNEQFF.

The CDR3 here is CASQRGGYNEQFF. For the CDR3, the DNA is TGCGCCAGCCAGCGGGGGGGATACAATGAGCAGTTCTTC. The genes are TRBV5-1 and TRBJ2-1; 10 positions match TRBD2. Germline loops: CDR1 SGHRS, CDR2 YFSETQ. This CDR3 region has 13 residues. With 7 bases clipped from V and 4 bases from J, the junction kept 2 bases outside the gene matches.

This clone was counted once. This rearrangement joins TRBV11-2 to TRBJ2-3; TRBD2 matches at 9 bases. V lost 5 bases and J lost 13; bases outside the gene matches: 7. Per germline, CDR1 SGHAT and CDR2 FQNNGV. This CDR3 is built from 12 residues. CDR3 sequence: CASSTRTSDEYF. The CDR3 nucleotides read TGTGCCAGCAGCACCCGGACTAGCGACGAGTATTTT.